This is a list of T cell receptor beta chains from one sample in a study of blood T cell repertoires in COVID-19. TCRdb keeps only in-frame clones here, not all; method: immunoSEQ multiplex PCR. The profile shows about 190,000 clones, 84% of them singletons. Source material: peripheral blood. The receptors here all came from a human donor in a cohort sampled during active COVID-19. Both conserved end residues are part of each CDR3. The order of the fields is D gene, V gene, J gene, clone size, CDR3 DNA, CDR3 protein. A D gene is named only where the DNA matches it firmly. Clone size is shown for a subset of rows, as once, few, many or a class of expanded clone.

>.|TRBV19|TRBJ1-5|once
TGTGCCAGTACCCTAGGGGGGGGTTATAGCAATCAGCCCCAGCATTTT
CASTLGGGYSNQPQHF
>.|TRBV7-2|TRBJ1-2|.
TGTGCCAGCAACAATCAGGCCGGGAAATTCGTCGATGGCTACACCTTC
CASNNQAGKFVDGYTF
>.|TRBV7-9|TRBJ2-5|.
TGTGCCAGCAGCACCAGGGAGACCCAGTACTTC
CASSTRETQYF
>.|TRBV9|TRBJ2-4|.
TGTGCCAGCAGCGTTTCCGGGACAAGGCACATTCAGTACTTC
CASSVSGTRHIQYF
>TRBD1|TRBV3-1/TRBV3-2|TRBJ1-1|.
TGTGCCAGCAGCCCCTGGACAGGGGGACACACTGAAGCTTTCTTT
CASSPWTGGHTEAFF
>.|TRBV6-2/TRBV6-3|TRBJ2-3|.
TGTGCCAGCAGTTACGGGCGGGGCACAGATACGCAGTATTTT
CASSYGRGTDTQYF
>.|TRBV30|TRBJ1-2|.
TGTGCTGAATGGTCTCTAGCTAACTATGGCTACACCTTC
CAEWSLANYGYTF
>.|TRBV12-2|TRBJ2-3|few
TGTGCAAGTCGCTTAGTTTCAATGAGGGGGACTAGGAGTTTTCCCTCAGATACGCAGTATTTT
CASRLVSMRGTRSFPSDTQYF
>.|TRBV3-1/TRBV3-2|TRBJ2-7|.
TGTGCCAGCAGCCAAGACGTGAGGGGGGGACGGTACGAGCAGTACTTC
CASSQDVRGGRYEQYF
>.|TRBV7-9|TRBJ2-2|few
TGTGCCAGCAGCTTTCAGTTTCATAACACCGGGGAGCTGTTTTTT
CASSFQFHNTGELFF